This T cell receptor beta chain was profiled in a study of early T cells in non-severe SARS-CoV-2 infection. The overall study: The input, bulk RNA from unsorted whole blood, was sequenced, and chains were unpaired.

At least ten counts were recorded for this clonotype. With 4 bases clipped from V and 1 base from J, the junction kept 7 bases outside the gene matches. This CDR3 contains 15 residues. In germline, CDR1 is SGHNT, CDR2 YYREEE (reference sequence). The library protocol tagged individual cDNA molecules with unique molecular identifiers. TCRdb reprocessed the 5' RACE reads via MiXCR and lists one record per CDR3 protein. The table shows about 36,000 distinct CDR3 sequences, with around 6.5% occurring only once. This TCR was recovered from an adult who was a healthcare worker with PCR-confirmed SARS-CoV-2 infection or an uninfected control (not recorded which). Source: whole blood, taken at baseline. This sequence joins TRBV5-4 and TRBJ1-1; 7 bases fit TRBD1. CDR3 amino acids: CASSTATGPNTEAFF. The CDR3, as DNA: TGTGCCAGCAGCACCGCGACAGGGCCGAACACTGAAGCTTTCTTT.